One sample yielded the 23 T cell receptor beta chains listed below, sequenced in a study of blood T cell repertoires in COVID-19. TCRdb keeps only in-frame clones here, not all; method: immunoSEQ multiplex PCR. Among under 250,000 clones, approximately 85% were seen once, and the ten largest hold 9.1%. Sequencing used PBMCs or T cells enriched from blood (not recorded which). These receptors were obtained from a woman aged 50 to 60 with acute COVID-19.

CDR3: CASTLTRDEQFF. The DNA of the CDR3 is TGTGCCAGCACCCTTACCCGCGATGAGCAGTTCTTC. The V gene is TRBV7-9, the J gene TRBJ2-1; D ambiguous. Trimming stripped 7 bases from V and 8 bases from J, with 12 bases between. The CDR3 has 12 amino acids. Looked up from germline, CDR1 is SEHNR and CDR2 is FQNEAQ (reference sequence). Full variable domain (outside the CDR3, taken from reference TRBV7-9 and TRBJ2-1): DTGVSQNPRHKITKRGQNVTFRCDPISEHNRLYWYRQTLGQGPEFLTYFQNEAQLEKSRLLSDRFSAERPKGSFSTLEIQRTEQGDSAMYLCASTLTRDEQFFGPGTRLTVL.

This chain links TRBV5-6 with TRBJ1-1; the match to TRBD1 covers 9 bases. This CDR3 comprises 16 residues. Losses at the gene ends were 4 bases for V and 8 bases for J; bases not matched to a gene: 15. Germline V CDR1 and CDR2: SGHDT, YYEEEE. The CDR3 spells CASSLRADRGAMEAFF. In DNA, the CDR3 is TGTGCCAGCAGCCTCAGAGCGGACAGGGGCGCAATGGAAGCTTTCTTT. The full variable domain, rest sourced from reference TRBV5-6 and TRBJ1-1, is DAGVTQSPTHLIKTRGQQVTLRCSPKSGHDTVSWYQQALGQGPQFIFQYYEEEERQRGNFPDRFSGHQFPNYSSELNVNALLLGDSALYLCASSLRADRGAMEAFFGQGTRLTVV.

V usage is TRBV5-1 and J usage is TRBJ1-2, with D possibly matching TRBD1 (5 bases). V shed 4 bases and J shed 8 bases, with 24 bases lying between them. Germline-derived CDR1 and CDR2 are SGHRS and YFSETQ. The CDR3 is 16 amino acids. As DNA, the CDR3 is TGCGCCAGCAGCAAGGAGGGTAACCAGGGAGGTGACGGCTACACCTTC. It translates to CASSKEGNQGGDGYTF.

Only one count was recorded for this clone. The chain links TRBV30 to TRBJ1-2, with TRBD1 matching 7 bases. The germline V gene has CDR1 GTSNPN and CDR2 SVGIG (reference sequence). The CDR3 is 16 amino acids. V lost 3 bases to trimming and J lost 8 bases; unmatched junction nucleotides: 18. DNA for the CDR3: TGTGCCTGGAGCCCATCCGGGACAGCGCTGTTGGGAGGCTACACCTTC. Translation gives CAWSPSGTALLGGYTF.

V usage is TRBV11-2 and J usage is TRBJ1-2, with 11 positions matching TRBD1. Germline V lookup: CDR1 SGHAT, CDR2 FQNNGV. The CDR3 totals 14 residues. The V and J ends lost 5 bases and 8 bases, in that order; junction bases with no gene match: 7. The CDR3 DNA follows: TGTGCCAGCAGCAACCGGGACAGGGGGGGCGGCTACACCTTC. Its protein is CASSNRDRGGGYTF.

The rearrangement joins TRBV7-9 to TRBJ1-1; perhaps TRBD1 as D (5 bases). The germline V gene has CDR1 SEHNR and CDR2 FQNEAQ (reference sequence). The CDR3 loop spans 15 amino acids. V was trimmed by 6 bases and J by 4 bases, leaving 18 bases between them. Here the CDR3 reads CASRLGVDGGTEAFF. The CDR3 DNA is TGTGCCAGCAGACTAGGGGTTGACGGGGGCACTGAAGCTTTCTTT.

This clone was detected only once. The rearrangement links TRBV6-5 to TRBJ1-2; weak D call: TRBD1 (6 bases). The germline V gene encodes CDR1 MNHEY and CDR2 SVGAGI. Trimming cost V 7 bases and J 5 bases, with 14 bases left between them. CDR3 size: 13 residues. CDR3 protein: CASTPTGGYGYTF. The CDR3 region has the DNA TGTGCCAGCACCCCGACAGGCGGATATGGCTACACCTTC.

This sequence joins TRBV11-2 and TRBJ1-3; D unresolved. The CDR3 extends over 16 amino acids. The ends were cut back, 4 bases at V and 0 bases at J, with 13 bases in the middle. In germline, CDR1 is SGHAT, CDR2 FQNNGV. In DNA, the CDR3 is TGTGCCAGCAGCTCGATGTGGGGAGACTCTGGAAACACCATATATTTT. Translation gives CASSSMWGDSGNTIYF.

The J gene is TRBJ1-2, the V gene TRBV18; no clear D gene. CDR3 length: 13 residues. Trimming removed 3 bases at V and 8 bases at J, with 13 bases between. Germline CDR1 and CDR2: KGHSH and LQKENI. Written as DNA, the CDR3 is TGTGCCAGCTCACCCCAAACCGAGGGAGGCTACACCTTC. Translated: CASSPQTEGGYTF.

V and J are TRBV7-2 and TRBJ2-7; tentatively, D is TRBD1 (6 bases). Germline CDR1 reads SGHTA; CDR2 reads FQGNSA. V was cut by 2 bases and J by 3 bases, with 20 bases left in between. The CDR3 has 17 amino acids. As DNA, the CDR3 is TGTGCCAGCAGCTTATTTGGTCGAGACAGGAGTAGCTACGAGCAGTACTTC. Translating it yields CASSLFGRDRSSYEQYF. Using reference TRBV7-2 and TRBJ2-7 for the parts outside the CDR3, the full variable domain is GAGVSQSPSNKVTEKGKDVELRCDPISGHTALYWYRQSLGQGLEFLIYFQGNSAPDKSGLPSDRFSAERTGGSVSTLTIQRTQQEDSAVYLCASSLFGRDRSSYEQYFGPGTRLTVT.

The rearrangement uses TRBV30 and TRBJ1-1; the match to TRBD1 covers 8 bases. Trimming removed 2 bases from V and 0 bases from J; junction bases left unmatched: 8. The CDR3 is made up of 16 amino acids. In germline, CDR1 is GTSNPN, CDR2 SVGIG (reference sequence). The CDR3 loop reads CAWSRGTGALNTEAFF. The CDR3 bases are TGTGCCTGGAGTAGAGGGACAGGAGCCTTGAACACTGAAGCTTTCTTT.

The gene calls are TRBV12-3 or TRBV12-4 and TRBJ1-2, with D possibly being TRBD1 (6 bases). CDR3 length: 13 residues. V was shortened by 6 bases and J by 4 bases, with 12 bases between the two germline ends. The CDR3 reads CASSQGFSYGYTF. CDR3 nucleotides: TGTGCCAGCAGCCAGGGGTTTAGCTATGGCTACACCTTC.

The gene calls are TRBV27 and TRBJ1-1, with D unresolved. The V gene lost 6 bases and the J gene lost 1 base, with 9 bases spanning the gap. CDR1 and CDR2 from the germline V gene are MNHEY and SMNVEV (reference sequence). The CDR3 runs to 13 residues. Here the CDR3 DNA reads TGTGCCAGCAGGGGCAGGTGGAACACTGAAGCTTTCTTT. Its protein is CASRGRWNTEAFF.

The rearrangement links TRBV27 to TRBJ1-5; TRBD1 agrees at 9 bases. CDR1 is MNHEY, CDR2 SMNVEV, per germline (reference sequence). This CDR3 has 15 residues. Trimming removed 6 bases from V and 3 bases from J; junction bases left unmatched: 6. The CDR3 nucleotides are TGTGCCAGCAGATTTGACAGGGGGGACAATCAGCCCCAGCATTTT. Translated: CASRFDRGDNQPQHF.

The chain is built from TRBV1 and TRBJ1-5; TRBD1, the table's D call, lacks a check against the DNA. TRBV1 is assigned pseudogene status. This CDR3 spans 16 amino acids. The CDR3 loop reads CTSSQDAGREGQPQHF. The CDR3 DNA is TGCACCAGCAGCCAAGATGCCGGCAGGGAAGGTCAGCCCCAGCATTTT.

The J gene is TRBJ2-1, the V gene TRBV5-1, with D possibly TRBD2 on 5 matching bases. The germline CDR1 and CDR2 sequences are SGHRS and YFSETQ. This CDR3 comprises 11 residues. V was shortened by 5 bases and J by 9 bases, with 9 bases between the two germline ends. CDR3 sequence reads: CASRDAGEQFF. The CDR3 nucleotides read TGCGCCAGCAGGGATGCGGGTGAGCAGTTCTTC.

The chain joins TRBV4-1 to TRBJ2-2, with D maybe TRBD2 (7 bases). CDR1 MGHRA and CDR2 YSYEKL come from the germline V gene. The CDR3 contains 16 residues. Trimming removed 0 bases at V and 6 bases at J, with 14 bases between. CDR3 residues: CASSQDKGGGPGELFF. In DNA form, the CDR3 reads TGCGCCAGCAGCCAAGATAAGGGGGGGGGCCCCGGGGAGCTGTTTTTT.

The V and J genes are TRBV27 and TRBJ1-1; D gene unclear. This CDR3 is built from 15 residues. Germline CDR1 is MNHEY and CDR2 is SMNVEV (reference sequence). V gave up 3 bases and J gave up 3 bases, with 14 bases separating them. CDR3 in DNA: TGTGCCAGCAGTTTTTTGACTGGTGGATACACTGAAGCTTTCTTT. This encodes CASSFLTGGYTEAFF.

The chain links TRBV18 to TRBJ2-1; 8 nucleotides agree with TRBD1. Looked up from germline, CDR1 is KGHSH and CDR2 is LQKENI. With V trimmed by 3 bases and J by 0 bases, 4 bases remained unmatched. The CDR3 sequence is 16 residues long. The CDR3 spells CASSPTQGASYNEQFF. As DNA, the CDR3 is TGTGCCAGCTCACCTACTCAGGGGGCCTCCTACAATGAGCAGTTCTTC.

This sequence joins TRBV11-2 and TRBJ1-4, with a possible D match to TRBD1 (5 bases). From germline, CDR1 is SGHAT and CDR2 FQNNGV. This CDR3 is built from 14 residues. Trimming left V 5 bases short and J 4 bases short, with 11 bases between. CDR3: CASSLGHVNEKLFF. The CDR3, as DNA: TGTGCCAGCAGCCTAGGACACGTTAATGAAAAACTGTTTTTT.

The CDR3 nucleotides read TGTGCCTGGAGTGAATCATCCGGTGAGCAGTTCTTC. The encoded protein is CAWSESSGEQFF. The V gene is TRBV30, the J gene TRBJ2-1; D unclear. The CDR3 contains 12 residues. Trimming removed 1 base from V and 9 bases from J, with 10 bases in between. CDR1 is GTSNPN and CDR2 is SVGIG in the germline V gene (reference sequence). Full variable domain (rest looked up from reference TRBV30 and TRBJ2-1): SQTIHQWPATLVQPVGSPLSLECTVEGTSNPNLYWYRQAAGRGLQLLFYSVGIGQISSEVPQNLSASRPQDRQFILSSKKLLLSDSGFYLCAWSESSGEQFFGPGTRLTVL.

This clone occurred once. This chain connects TRBV27 to TRBJ1-5, with no clear D. V was trimmed by 10 bases and J by 4 bases, leaving 29 bases between them. CDR1 and CDR2 (germline): MNHEY, SMNVEV (reference sequence). CDR3 length: 18 amino acids. The CDR3 DNA is TGTGCCATCGTCCCGGAGGTGCGGGCTTGCGGGAAAAATCAGCCCCAGCATTTT. Amino acid sequence: CAIVPEVRACGKNQPQHF.

This chain connects TRBV2 to TRBJ1-1, with no clear D. Germline CDR1 is SNHLY and CDR2 is FYNNEI. The CDR3 extends over 10 amino acids. Trimming cost V 8 bases and J 8 bases, with 9 bases left between them. The CDR3 sequence is CASGQREAFF. The CDR3 DNA sequence: TGTGCCAGCGGCCAGCGAGAAGCTTTCTTT. The entire variable domain, with the rest obtained from reference TRBV2 and TRBJ1-1, is as follows: EPEVTQTPSHQVTQMGQEVILRCVPISNHLYFYWYRQILGQKVEFLVSFYNNEISEKSEIFDDQFSVERPDGSNFTLKIRSTKLEDSAMYFCASGQREAFFGQGTRLTVV.